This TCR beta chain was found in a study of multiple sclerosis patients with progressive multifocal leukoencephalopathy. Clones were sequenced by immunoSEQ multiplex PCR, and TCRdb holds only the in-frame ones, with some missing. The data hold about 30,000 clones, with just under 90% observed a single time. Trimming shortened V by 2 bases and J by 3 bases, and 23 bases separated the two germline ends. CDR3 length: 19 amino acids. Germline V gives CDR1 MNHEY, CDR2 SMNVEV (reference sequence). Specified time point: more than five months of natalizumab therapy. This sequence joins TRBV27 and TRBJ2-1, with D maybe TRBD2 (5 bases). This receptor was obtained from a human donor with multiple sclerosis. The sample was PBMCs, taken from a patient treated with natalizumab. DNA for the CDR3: TGTGCCAGCAGTTTACGGCTTGGCGGCGCGGGTTCTAACTACAATGAGCAGTTCTTC. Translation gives CASSLRLGGAGSNYNEQFF.